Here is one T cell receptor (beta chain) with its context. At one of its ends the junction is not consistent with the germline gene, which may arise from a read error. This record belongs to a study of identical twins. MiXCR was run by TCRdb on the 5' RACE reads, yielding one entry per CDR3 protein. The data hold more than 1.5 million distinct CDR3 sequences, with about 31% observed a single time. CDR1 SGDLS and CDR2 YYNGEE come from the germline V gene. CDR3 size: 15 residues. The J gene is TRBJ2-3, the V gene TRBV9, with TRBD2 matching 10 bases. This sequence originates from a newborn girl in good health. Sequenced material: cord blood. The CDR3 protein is CASGVGLAITDTQYF. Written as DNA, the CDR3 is TGTGCCAGCGGCGTGGGACTAGCGATCACAGATACGCAGTATTTT.